This entry lists 23 T cell receptor beta chains sequenced from one sample in a study of regulatory T cells in long-lasting Graves disease. Time point noted: newly diagnosed GD, antithyroid drugs for less than 3 months. PBMC-derived RNA was used for the TCR library. Both iRepertoire HTBI primers and Arm-PCR of CDR3 regions were used to build the TCR beta libraries. TCRdb ran MiXCR on the multiplex PCR reads and lists one entry per CDR3 protein. The sample carries more than 450,000 distinct CDR3 sequences, more than 10% recorded once. This same sample was also part of a study on T cells in Graves' hyperthyroidism and ophthalmopathy.

Sequencing was performed on peripheral blood mononuclear cells (PBMCs), taken at new diagnosis, from a patient treated with antithyroid drugs. Receptors were obtained from a woman aged 25-40 years with Graves disease.

This clonotype was observed at least ten times. The chain recombines TRBV29-1 with TRBJ2-7, with 7 bases matching TRBD2. The CDR3 extends over 13 amino acids. The V gene's germline CDR1 is SQVTM and CDR2 ANQGSEA. J was trimmed by 4 bases and V by 4 bases; bases with no gene match: 7. As DNA, the CDR3 is TGCAGCGTTGGGGAGGGACCTGTATACGAGCAGTACTTC. This sequence encodes CSVGEGPVYEQYF.

In its sample, this clonotype was seen a few times. At one of its ends the junction is not consistent with the germline gene, which may arise from a read error. V is TRBV4-2 and J is TRBJ2-1; D is unclear. The CDR3 extends over 15 amino acids. Germline CDR1 reads LGHNA; CDR2 reads YNFKEQ. CDR3 DNA sequence: TGTGCCAGTAGCCCTGGCTTGGAATCCTACAATCAGCAGTTCTTC. Encoded protein: CASSPGLESYNQQFF.

This clonotype was found many times. The rearrangement uses TRBV4-1 and TRBJ1-2; D unclear. Germline CDR1 and CDR2: MGHRA and YSYEKL. Trimming took off 3 bases at V and 4 bases at J, with 9 bases between the two ends. This CDR3 is 13 amino acids long. In DNA, the CDR3 is TGCGCCAGCAGCCATCCCGTTGGCTATGGCTACACCTTC. Translating gives CASSHPVGYGYTF.

This clonotype was seen ten or more times. CDR3 nucleotides: TGTGCCAGCAGCTTAACGACCGAGCAGTACTTC. This codes for CASSLTTEQYF. The chain employs TRBV11-3 and TRBJ2-7; D remains unclear. V was cut by 2 bases and J by 6 bases, with 5 bases left in between. The CDR3 runs 11 residues. Per the germline V gene, CDR1 is SGHNT and CDR2 is YENEEA.

Points on this clonotype: A much larger clone differs by one base, so this may be a read error. The chain is built from TRBV19 and TRBJ2-1; TRBD2 matches 12 bases. This CDR3 spans 17 amino acids. Germline values: CDR1 LNHDA, CDR2 SQIVND (reference sequence). This CDR3 is CASGIGLAGGPRNEQFF. Written as DNA, the CDR3 is TGTGCCAGTGGTATAGGTCTAGCGGGAGGGCCCAGGAATGAGCAGTTCTTC.

This clonotype was counted at least ten times. The V and J genes are TRBV11-2 and TRBJ1-1; possible D gene TRBD1, 6 bases. CDR1 is SGHAT, CDR2 FQNNGV, per germline. V was trimmed by 4 bases and J by 0 bases, leaving 15 bases between them. The CDR3 has 16 amino acids. The chain's CDR3 is CASSSYGGALNTEAFF. The CDR3 DNA sequence: TGTGCCAGCAGCTCCTATGGGGGGGCCTTGAACACTGAAGCTTTCTTT.

The genes are TRBV30 and TRBJ1-3; D gene uncertain. This CDR3 region has 17 residues. Trimming shortened V by 1 base and J by 0 bases, and 16 bases separated the two germline ends. Germline values: CDR1 GTSNPN, CDR2 SVGIG (reference sequence). CDR3 nucleotide sequence: TGTGCCTGGAGTGAGCTCCCAATTGGAGGCTCTGGAAACACCATATATTTT. Its translation: CAWSELPIGGSGNTIYF.

This clonotype showed up many times. The chain employs TRBV5-6 and TRBJ2-1; D not certain. Trimming took off 2 bases at V and 6 bases at J, with 12 bases between the two ends. The V gene's germline CDR1 is SGHDT and CDR2 YYEEEE. The CDR3 runs 14 residues. In DNA, the CDR3 is TGTGCCAGCAGCTTTAGTATACGGCTCAATGAGCAGTTCTTC. Translation: CASSFSIRLNEQFF.

This clonotype was recorded many times. The gene calls are TRBV4-2 and TRBJ2-1; 9 nucleotides align to TRBD1. The germline CDR1 and CDR2 sequences are LGHNA and YNFKEQ. Trimming cost V 4 bases and J 7 bases; bases outside gene matches: 5. The CDR3 covers 14 residues. The CDR3 region is CASSLRTGVNEQFF. CDR3 coding DNA: TGTGCCAGCAGCCTCCGGACAGGGGTAAATGAGCAGTTCTTC.

The chain couples TRBV6-2 or TRBV6-3 to TRBJ1-3; D remains ambiguous. Germline V gives CDR1 MNHEY, CDR2 SVGEGT. V lost 2 bases, J lost 0 bases, and 5 bases lay in between. The CDR3 extends over 14 amino acids. The CDR3 protein is CASSYGSSGNTIYF. The CDR3 nucleotides read TGTGCCAGCAGTTACGGGTCCTCTGGAAACACCATATATTTT.

In its sample, this clonotype was seen many times. The chain combines TRBV18 with TRBJ1-4; possibly TRBD1 for D (5 bases). Germline V lookup: CDR1 KGHSH, CDR2 LQKENI. V dropped 2 bases and J dropped 7 bases, with 11 bases sitting between them. This CDR3 is built from 14 residues. This CDR3 is CASSPKGNIEKLFF. The CDR3 DNA is TGTGCCAGCTCACCAAAGGGGAATATTGAAAAACTGTTTTTT.

This clonotype has ten or more counts. CDR3 DNA sequence: TGTGCCAGCAGGGTAGCGGGAGGGCTGATTCAGTACTTC. Amino acids: CASRVAGGLIQYF. The V and J genes are TRBV2 and TRBJ2-4, with 11 bases fitting TRBD2. The CDR3 consists of 13 residues. CDR1 and CDR2 (germline): SNHLY, FYNNEI. The junction had 5 bases not matched to a gene; V was cut back by 6 bases and J by 10 bases.

This clonotype was counted ten times or more. The chain uses TRBV12-3 or TRBV12-4 and TRBJ2-7; D is possibly TRBD1 or TRBD2 (6 bases each). V lost 6 bases and J 3 bases, leaving 15 bases between the germline ends. The CDR3 sequence is 14 residues long. In nucleotides, the CDR3 is TGTGCCAGCAGCCTAGGGGGGTGGTTCTACGAGCAGTACTTC. It codes for CASSLGGWFYEQYF.

This clonotype appeared once. The rearrangement uses TRBV7-6 and TRBJ1-5; D is unclear. Germline V CDR1 and CDR2: SGHVS, FNYEAQ. The germline V and J ends were trimmed by 1 base and 5 bases, with 12 bases remaining between them. The CDR3 is made up of 15 amino acids. The CDR3 DNA follows: TGTGCCAGCAGCTTAGGTATAGGGAAAGATCAGCCCCAGCATTTT. Translating it yields CASSLGIGKDQPQHF.

This clonotype was counted ten times or more. V usage is TRBV15 and J usage is TRBJ1-6; a weak D match, TRBD1 (5 bases). This CDR3 comprises 16 residues. V lost 3 bases to trimming and J lost 10 bases, with 19 bases between them. CDR1 is LNHNV and CDR2 is YYDKDF in the germline V gene (reference sequence). The CDR3 loop is CATSSPATGAGSPLHF. For the CDR3, the DNA is TGTGCCACCAGCAGTCCCGCGACCGGGGCAGGGTCACCCCTCCACTTT.

The chain is built from TRBV7-2 and TRBJ1-5; D gene ambiguous. V gave up 5 bases and J gave up 5 bases, with 7 bases separating them. Germline CDR1 is SGHTA and CDR2 is FQGNSA. The CDR3 extends over 12 amino acids. The CDR3 loop reads CASSHYDQPQHF. As DNA, the CDR3 is TGTGCCAGCAGCCACTACGATCAGCCCCAGCATTTT.

This chain connects TRBV6-2 or TRBV6-3 to TRBJ1-3, with TRBD1 matching over 7 bases. The CDR3 contains 16 residues. The germline V gene has CDR1 MNHEY and CDR2 SVGEGT. V gave up 8 bases and J gave up 0 bases; unmatched junction bases: 10. The CDR3 DNA is TGTGCCAGCCTCCCAGGACAGGCAATCTCTGGAAACACCATATATTTT. Translated: CASLPGQAISGNTIYF.

This clonotype was counted ten times or more. The chain joins TRBV28 to TRBJ2-1; 14 nucleotides line up with TRBD2. CDR3 length: 17 amino acids. Unmatched junction bases numbered 5, after V lost 2 bases and J lost 5 bases. Per the germline V gene, CDR1 is MDHEN and CDR2 is SYDVKM. The CDR3 DNA is TGTGCCAGCAGTTTAGTCAAGGGACTAGCGGGAGACAATGAGCAGTTCTTC. This gives the protein CASSLVKGLAGDNEQFF.

This clonotype has ten or more counts. The chain uses TRBV27 and TRBJ1-2; 9 bases agree with TRBD1. This CDR3 is built from 14 residues. CDR1 is MNHEY, CDR2 SMNVEV, per germline (reference sequence). V was pared by 8 bases and J by 0 bases, with 4 bases of the junction left unmatched. Written as DNA, the CDR3 is TGTGCCAGCGCTCGACAGGGGGCTAACTATGGCTACACCTTC. Protein: CASARQGANYGYTF.

This chain uses TRBV18 with TRBJ2-7, with 9 bases fitting TRBD2. Looked up from germline, CDR1 is KGHSH and CDR2 is LQKENI. After removal of 6 bases from V and 2 bases from J, the junction contained 8 bases not matched to a gene. The CDR3 runs to 15 residues. The CDR3 region is CASSQATSGTYEQYF. The CDR3 DNA reads as TGTGCCAGCTCGCAAGCGACTAGCGGCACCTACGAGCAGTACTTC.

Comments on this clonotype: A much bigger clone sits one base away, suggesting this may be a read error. A read error is likely, as this CDR3 ends without the conserved phenylalanine or tryptophan. The chain is built from TRBV19 and TRBJ2-3; no definite D call. Looked up from germline, CDR1 is LNHDA and CDR2 is SQIVND (reference sequence). V was shortened by 3 bases and J by 6 bases, with 10 bases between the two germline ends. This CDR3 has 13 residues. The CDR3 sequence: CASSMLTRDTQYL. In DNA form, the CDR3 reads TGTGCCAGTAGTATGCTGACCCGGGATACGCAGTATTTG.

About this clonotype: A much larger clone differs by one base, so this may be a read error. The genes are TRBV7-9 and TRBJ1-1, with D unclear. This CDR3 contains 13 residues. Germline V gene lookup returns CDR1 SEHNR and CDR2 FQNEAQ (reference sequence). The CDR3 loop is CATTFLGNTGAFF. Here the CDR3 DNA reads TGTGCCACCACCTTTTTGGGAAACACTGGAGCTTTCTTT.

The chain recombines TRBV6-2 or TRBV6-3 with TRBJ2-1, with TRBD2 identical over 7 bases. This CDR3 is built from 15 residues. CDR1 is MNHEY and CDR2 is SVGEGT in the germline V gene. Unmatched junction bases numbered 7, after V lost 5 bases and J lost 3 bases. As DNA, the CDR3 is TGTGCCAGCAGTGAATGGGGGACTATCTACAATGAGCAGTTCTTC. As protein: CASSEWGTIYNEQFF.